These 31 T cell receptor beta chains originate from one sample sequenced in a study of beta chain features in type 1 diabetes. Their antigen targets remain unknown. Isolated RNA was reverse transcribed in full, so expressed TCRB transcripts were sequenced. Some clones are missing from TCRdb's copy, which holds only in-frame ones; the method was immunoSEQ multiplex PCR. The sample has nearly 700,000 clones, roughly an eighth seen once. Broader study findings: All four CD4+ subsets from Type 1 diabetes patients carried moderately but significantly shorter TCRB CDR3s.

What was sequenced was naive CD4+ T cells from blood. The receptors shown here come from a man younger than 35 with type 1 diabetes.

This clone was recorded a few times. The chain recombines TRBV25-1 with TRBJ1-1, with unresolved D. The CDR3 sequence is 11 residues long. CDR1 and CDR2 from the germline V gene are MGHDK and SYGVNS. The V end was cut by 5 bases, the J end by 10 bases, with 11 bases between. The CDR3 region has the DNA TGTGCCAGCAGTAAGTCAGGAAGAGCTTTCTTT. Translated: CASSKSGRAFF.

This chain connects TRBV5-1 to TRBJ2-7, with D maybe TRBD2 (6 bases). CDR1 is SGHRS and CDR2 is YFSETQ in the germline V gene. Trimming shortened V by 4 bases and J by 0 bases, and 17 bases separated the two germline ends. The CDR3 spans 16 residues. The CDR3 coding sequence is TGCGCCAGCAGCGCCACTAGCCTTCTATTCTCCTACGAGCAGTACTTC. It specifies CASSATSLLFSYEQYF.

For this clone: Other DNA sequences in this sample translate to the same CDR3. This sequence joins TRBV18 and TRBJ2-2; weak D call: TRBD2 (5 bases). V lost 3 bases and J 2 bases, leaving 10 bases between the germline ends. Germline CDR1 KGHSH, CDR2 LQKENI. This CDR3 contains 15 residues. DNA of the CDR3: TGTGCCAGCTCACCTCCGGGATCCAACACCGGGGAGCTGTTTTTT. It translates to CASSPPGSNTGELFF.

To note about this clone: This same CDR3 is encoded by further DNA sequences in the sample. The chain recombines TRBV5-1 with TRBJ2-5, with 9 nucleotides matching TRBD1. CDR3 length equals 15 residues. Germline trimming cut 3 bases from V and 2 bases from J; bases unmatched to any gene: 5. CDR1 is SGHRS and CDR2 is YFSETQ in the germline V gene. The CDR3 here is CASSSLTGGQETQYF. The CDR3 DNA reads TGCGCCAGCAGCTCTCTGACAGGGGGACAAGAGACCCAGTACTTC. Looking up the rest from reference TRBV5-1 and TRBJ2-5 gives the full variable domain: KAGVTQTPRYLIKTRGQQVTLSCSPISGHRSVSWYQQTPGQGLQFLFEYFSETQRNKGNFPGRFSGRQFSNSRSEMNVSTLELGDSALYLCASSSLTGGQETQYFGPGTRLLVL.

The V call is TRBV20-1, the J call TRBJ2-3; perhaps D is TRBD1 or TRBD2 (6 bases each). The CDR3 loop spans 11 amino acids. Germline V gene lookup returns CDR1 DFQATT and CDR2 SNEGSKA (reference sequence). V was trimmed by 4 bases and J by 12 bases, leaving 14 bases between them. The DNA for the CDR3 is TGCAGTGCTACGATAGGGGGGAATCAGTATTTT. Translated, it gives CSATIGGNQYF.

This chain connects TRBV11-3 to TRBJ2-3; D may be TRBD2 (6 bases). V was cut by 4 bases and J by 2 bases, with 13 bases left in between. The germline gives CDR1 SGHNT, CDR2 YENEEA. CDR3 length equals 15 residues. For the CDR3, the DNA is TGTGCCAGCAGCTCCGGCGGAGGGCCCACAGATACGCAGTATTTT. Its protein is CASSSGGGPTDTQYF.

This clone has only a few counts. Other DNA sequences in the same sample also yield this CDR3. V usage is TRBV7-6 and J usage is TRBJ2-3; D gene unclear. This CDR3 contains 13 residues. The V gene's germline CDR1 is SGHVS and CDR2 FNYEAQ. V lost 2 bases and J lost 2, with 5 bases in between. The chain's CDR3 is CASSLIDTDTQYF. CDR3 nucleotide sequence: TGTGCCAGCAGCTTAATCGACACAGATACGCAGTATTTT.

There are a few counts of this clone. The chain employs TRBV2 and TRBJ1-3; the D is unclear. Germline V gene sequence: CDR1 SNHLY, CDR2 FYNNEI. The CDR3 sequence is 13 residues long. V was shortened by 6 bases and J by 0 bases, with 6 bases between the two germline ends. The CDR3 reads CASREPSGNTIYF. CDR3 DNA: TGTGCCAGCAGAGAGCCCTCTGGAAACACCATATATTTT.

This chain joins TRBV6-5 and TRBJ1-2; a weak D match, TRBD1 (6 bases). V gave up 6 bases and J gave up 5 bases, with 16 bases separating them. This CDR3 has 14 amino acids. Germline CDR1 MNHEY, CDR2 SVGAGI. CDR3 sequence (DNA): TGTGCCAGCAGAAGACAGGCGGATATTTATGGCTACACCTTC. This gives the protein CASRRQADIYGYTF.

This clone has just a few counts. Within the sample, other DNA sequences also encode this same CDR3. The rearrangement links TRBV5-1 to TRBJ2-5; the D is unclear. Trimming pared 5 bases from V and 0 bases from J, leaving 5 bases between. Germline V gene lookup returns CDR1 SGHRS and CDR2 YFSETQ. This CDR3 is built from 12 residues. The DNA for the CDR3 is TGCGCCAGCAGTCTGTACCAAGAGACCCAGTACTTC. This encodes CASSLYQETQYF.

The CDR3 region is CASSPWDTDYEQYF. CDR3 DNA sequence: TGTGCCAGCTCCCCTTGGGACACAGACTACGAGCAGTACTTC. The rearrangement links TRBV18 to TRBJ2-5, with a possible D match to TRBD1 (6 bases). The assigned J gene may be wrong: the sequence end matches TRBJ2-7 better. Germline loops: CDR1 KGHSH, CDR2 LQKENI. This CDR3 spans 14 amino acids.

V usage is TRBV21-1 and J usage is TRBJ2-3; TRBD1, the D gene given by the table, was not confirmed from the DNA. TRBV21-1 is labeled a pseudogene. This CDR3 has 14 residues. CDR3 in DNA: TGTGCCAGCAGACGTCTGGCTGACACAGATACGCAGTATTTT. Translating gives CASRRLADTDTQYF.

This clone showed up just a few times. The chain couples TRBV4-1 to TRBJ1-6, with a weak D call TRBD1 (5 bases). V dropped 6 bases and J dropped 5 bases, with 14 bases sitting between them. The CDR3 has 15 residues. Germline V lookup: CDR1 MGHRA, CDR2 YSYEKL. CDR3 protein: CASRLGWGNNSPLHF. CDR3 in DNA: TGCGCCAGCAGGTTAGGATGGGGGAATAATTCACCCCTCCACTTT.

The J gene is TRBJ1-4, the V gene TRBV4-1, with 7 nucleotides matching TRBD1. This CDR3 contains 14 residues. The germline V gene has CDR1 MGHRA and CDR2 YSYEKL. J lost 10 bases, V lost 1 base, and 6 bases had no gene match. CDR3 sequence: CASSQGGQLGKLFF. In nucleotides, the CDR3 is TGCGCCAGCAGCCAAGGGGGACAGCTTGGAAAACTGTTTTTT.

The V gene is TRBV28, the J gene TRBJ2-7; no firm D call. CDR3 size: 14 residues. Germline V lookup: CDR1 MDHEN, CDR2 SYDVKM. Trimming cost V 5 bases and J 0 bases, with 11 bases left between them. CDR3 coding DNA: TGTGCCAGCAGTCTACGGCAGCACTCCTACGAGCAGTACTTC. Encoded protein: CASSLRQHSYEQYF.

A few counts support this clone. The chain carries TRBV5-1 and TRBJ2-2, with D unresolved. Trimming removed 0 bases at V and 8 bases at J, with 14 bases between. Germline V lookup: CDR1 SGHRS, CDR2 YFSETQ. The CDR3 totals 15 residues. CDR3 in DNA: TGCGCCAGCAGCTTGGCCGGGCAGTTGCCTGGGGAGCTGTTTTTT. The encoded protein is CASSLAGQLPGELFF.

This clone has just a few counts. The CDR3 DNA reads as TGTGCCAGCTCACCGTCCTCAGGAAGTCAGCCCCAGCATTTT. Translated: CASSPSSGSQPQHF. This rearrangement joins TRBV18 to TRBJ1-5; D not certain. CDR1 is KGHSH and CDR2 is LQKENI in the germline V gene. V shed 3 bases and J shed 6 bases, with 12 bases lying between them. The CDR3 runs to 14 residues.

This clone was seen more than once but under ten times. The chain links TRBV30 to TRBJ2-2, with 7 bases fitting TRBD1. The ends lost 3 bases at V and 6 bases at J; junction bases unmatched: 7. Per germline, CDR1 GTSNPN and CDR2 SVGIG (reference sequence). The length of the CDR3 is 14 residues. CDR3 amino acids: CAWRRTGDAGELFF. The CDR3 DNA follows: TGTGCCTGGAGGCGTACAGGGGACGCCGGGGAGCTGTTTTTT.

The chain has TRBV29-1 and TRBJ2-1; D not resolved. The CDR3 contains 13 residues. The V and J ends lost 2 bases and 0 bases respectively, with 5 bases between them. The germline V gene encodes CDR1 SQVTM and CDR2 ANQGSEA. CDR3: CSVEPGSYNEQFF. The CDR3 nucleotides read TGCAGCGTTGAACCCGGCTCCTACAATGAGCAGTTCTTC.

This clone has only a few counts. The V call is TRBV29-1, the J call TRBJ2-3; no clear D gene. Germline lookup yields CDR1 SQVTM and CDR2 ANQGSEA. The CDR3 runs 14 residues. V was trimmed by 4 bases and J by 0 bases, leaving 11 bases between them. CDR3 sequence reads: CSVGPAESTDTQYF. The DNA for the CDR3 is TGCAGCGTTGGCCCGGCTGAGAGCACAGATACGCAGTATTTT.

This clone turned up a few times. The chain uses TRBV7-9 and TRBJ1-1; 9 bases are a match to TRBD1. The CDR3 runs 15 residues. Losses at the gene ends were 5 bases for V and 5 bases for J; bases not matched to a gene: 9. Germline V gene sequence: CDR1 SEHNR, CDR2 FQNEAQ (reference sequence). CDR3 protein: CASSPTGQGGTEAFF. In DNA form, the CDR3 reads TGTGCCAGCAGCCCCACGGGACAGGGAGGGACTGAAGCTTTCTTT.

The V gene is TRBV25-1, the J gene TRBJ2-1; 10 nucleotides match TRBD1. CDR1 is MGHDK and CDR2 is SYGVNS in the germline V gene. The CDR3 has 15 residues. J gave up 9 bases and V 4 bases, and 9 bases lay outside the gene matches. For the CDR3, the DNA is TGTGCCAGCAGTGCCCGGACAGGGGGATCGGGTGAGCAGTTCTTC. As protein: CASSARTGGSGEQFF.

V is TRBV7-9 and J is TRBJ2-7; D not resolved. Germline assignment: CDR1 SEHNR and CDR2 FQNEAQ (reference sequence). The CDR3 totals 14 residues. Trimming took off 2 bases at V and 6 bases at J, with 14 bases between the two ends. CDR3 in DNA: TGTGCCAGCAGCTTATTTGGGTTTGGCACCGAGCAGTACTTC. Its protein is CASSLFGFGTEQYF.

A few counts support this clone. The V and J genes are TRBV5-1 and TRBJ2-7; 7 bases line up with TRBD1. The ends lost 4 bases at V and 4 bases at J; junction bases unmatched: 11. Germline CDR1 reads SGHRS; CDR2 reads YFSETQ. This CDR3 region has 15 residues. The CDR3 DNA is TGCGCCAGCAGCAAGGGTTCGACAGGGCTATACGAGCAGTACTTC. This gives the protein CASSKGSTGLYEQYF.

There are a few counts of this clone. The rearrangement links TRBV11-2 to TRBJ2-7, with 8 bases identical to TRBD1. The CDR3 is 14 amino acids. Germline trimming cut 4 bases from V and 0 bases from J; bases unmatched to any gene: 2. In germline, CDR1 is SGHAT, CDR2 FQNNGV. Here the CDR3 reads CASSSQGDSYEQYF. The DNA for the CDR3 is TGTGCCAGCAGCTCACAGGGGGACTCCTACGAGCAGTACTTC.

The chain recombines TRBV5-1 with TRBJ2-7; D is perhaps TRBD2 (5 bases). V lost 4 bases and J 6 bases, leaving 8 bases between the germline ends. Germline CDR1 is SGHRS and CDR2 is YFSETQ. The CDR3 extends over 11 amino acids. CDR3 sequence (DNA): TGCGCCAGCAGCCGAGGAGGCGAGCAGTACTTC. Encoded protein: CASSRGGEQYF.

Only a few counts were recorded for this clone. This sequence joins TRBV27 and TRBJ1-1; perhaps TRBD1 as D (6 bases). In germline, CDR1 is MNHEY, CDR2 SMNVEV (reference sequence). The CDR3 is 14 residues long. Trimming left V 5 bases short and J 1 base short, with 11 bases between. The CDR3 sequence is CASSPQTGNTEAFF. CDR3 DNA sequence: TGTGCCAGCAGTCCCCAGACAGGGAACACTGAAGCTTTCTTT.

A few counts support this clone. This sequence joins TRBV28 and TRBJ2-5; D is unclear. The germline V gene encodes CDR1 MDHEN and CDR2 SYDVKM. Trimming removed 8 bases from V and 1 base from J, with 8 bases in between. The CDR3 sequence is 12 residues long. The CDR3 loop reads CASLGGQETQYF. In DNA, the CDR3 is TGTGCCAGCTTAGGCGGCCAAGAGACCCAGTACTTC.

In this sample, this clone turned up a few times. The chain uses TRBV4-1 and TRBJ1-5; 11 bases line up with TRBD1. J gave up 6 bases and V 0 bases, and 7 bases lay outside the gene matches. This CDR3 spans 17 amino acids. The germline CDR1 and CDR2 sequences are MGHRA and YSYEKL. In DNA form, the CDR3 reads TGCGCCAGCAGCCAAGATCCCGGACAGGGGGCGGCTCAGCCCCAGCATTTT. It is translated as CASSQDPGQGAAQPQHF.

The sample holds a few counts of this clone. The gene calls are TRBV14 and TRBJ2-7, with D possibly being TRBD2 (6 bases). The CDR3 is 15 amino acids. Trimming stripped 0 bases from V and 6 bases from J, with 15 bases between. Germline values: CDR1 SGHDN, CDR2 FVKESK. The CDR3 region has the DNA TGTGCCAGCAGCCAAGATCTCCGCGGCGGGGCCGAGCAGTACTTC. It encodes CASSQDLRGGAEQYF.

This clone has only a few counts. At the DNA level, this CDR3 is encoded by other sequences in the same sample as well. The chain has TRBV14 and TRBJ1-6; D not certain. With 3 bases removed from V and 7 bases from J, the gap between germline ends came to 7 bases. The CDR3 has 13 residues. CDR1 is SGHDN, CDR2 FVKESK, per germline. CDR3 amino acids: CASSQGLNSPLHF. CDR3 coding DNA: TGTGCCAGCAGCCAGGGTTTGAATTCACCCCTCCACTTT.